Shown below are 6 T cell receptor beta chains from a single sample sequenced in a study of blood T cell repertoires in COVID-19. Produced via immunoSEQ multiplex PCR; TCRdb's table is partial and in-frame only. The sample carries 390,000 or so clones, roughly 90% recorded once. Sequenced material: peripheral blood. These receptors all stem from a woman in her thirties with active or convalescent COVID-19.

This clone was observed a single time. The chain recombines TRBV5-6 with TRBJ2-1; perhaps TRBD1 as D (6 bases). The V and J ends lost 0 bases and 15 bases respectively, with 13 bases between them. The CDR3 consists of 12 residues. Germline V gene data show CDR1 as SGHDT and CDR2 as YYEEEE. The CDR3 DNA follows: TGTGCCAGCAGCTTGGACAGGGTACGTGCGTTCTTC. Translated: CASSLDRVRAFF. Together with reference TRBV5-6 and TRBJ2-1, the CDR3 gives the full variable domain: DAGVTQSPTHLIKTRGQQVTLRCSPKSGHDTVSWYQQALGQGPQFIFQYYEEEERQRGNFPDRFSGHQFPNYSSELNVNALLLGDSALYLCASSLDRVRAFFGPGTRLTVL.

The genes are TRBV11-2 and TRBJ1-4, with 8 bases that match TRBD1. The CDR3 totals 16 residues. Germline V gene data show CDR1 as SGHAT and CDR2 as FQNNGV. V lost 5 bases, J lost 1 base, and 6 bases stayed unmatched. CDR3 protein: CASSAYRGITNEKLFF. CDR3 DNA: TGTGCCAGCAGCGCATACAGGGGGATAACTAATGAAAAACTGTTTTTT.

The genes are TRBV6-5 and TRBJ2-7, with 8 positions matching TRBD1. The CDR3 is 14 residues long. Per the germline V gene, CDR1 is MNHEY and CDR2 is SVGAGI. Unmatched junction bases numbered 8, after V lost 4 bases and J lost 6 bases. The CDR3 spells CASSSSDRAREQYF. DNA of the CDR3: TGTGCCAGCAGTTCCTCGGACAGGGCCCGCGAGCAGTACTTC.

The chain uses TRBV29-1 and TRBJ1-1; a weak D match, TRBD1 (6 bases). Germline V lookup: CDR1 SQVTM, CDR2 ANQGSEA. Trimming took off 3 bases at V and 1 base at J, with 9 bases between the two ends. The CDR3 totals 13 residues. CDR3 region: CSVDRGGNTEAFF. CDR3 sequence (DNA): TGCAGCGTTGATAGGGGGGGGAACACTGAAGCTTTCTTT.

CDR3 nucleotides: TGTGCCAGCAGTGAAGTCGGCAGGGTAGGAAACACCATATATTTT. Translated, it gives CASSEVGRVGNTIYF. The chain employs TRBV6-1 and TRBJ1-3, with D perhaps TRBD1 (5 bases). Germline CDR1 reads MNHNS; CDR2 reads SASEGT. The CDR3 has 15 amino acids. V gave up 1 base and J gave up 4 bases, with 11 bases separating them.

The chain couples TRBV11-3 to TRBJ2-7; TRBD2 might be the D (5 bases). Between the trimmed V and J ends, which lost 5 bases and 4 bases, there was a span of 12 bases. Germline CDR1 is SGHNT and CDR2 is YENEEA. There are 13 residues in the CDR3. As DNA, the CDR3 is TGTGCCAGCAGCCTCAACCCGGGATACGAGCAGTACTTC. Protein product: CASSLNPGYEQYF.